The 6 T cell receptor beta chains given below trace back to one sample, sequenced in a study of blood T cell repertoires in COVID-19. This table comes from immunoSEQ multiplex PCR, and its TCRdb copy is limited to in-frame clones, with some not included. The sample holds around 59,000 clones; around 90% are singletons and the top ten take approximately 4.3%. The sequencing sample was made of peripheral blood. The receptors stem from a man in his sixties with acute or convalescent COVID-19.

The chain carries TRBV24-1 and TRBJ2-7, with D uncertain. The CDR3 is 13 amino acids. V dropped 4 bases and J dropped 3 bases, with 9 bases sitting between them. Germline assignment: CDR1 KGHDR and CDR2 SFDVKD. CDR3 protein: CATSDPVSYEQYF. In DNA form, the CDR3 reads TGTGCCACCAGTGACCCCGTTAGCTACGAGCAGTACTTC.

The chain joins TRBV7-8 to TRBJ2-2; D perhaps matches TRBD2 (6 bases). This CDR3 has 16 amino acids. Germline CDR1 SGHVS, CDR2 FQNEAQ. Trimming shortened V by 7 bases and J by 1 base, and 16 bases separated the two germline ends. The CDR3 coding sequence is TGTGCCAGCACCGTACTAGCCTTTCAGAACACCGGGGAGCTGTTTTTT. Translation: CASTVLAFQNTGELFF. Full variable domain (remainder filled in from reference TRBV7-8 and TRBJ2-2): GAGVSQSPRYKVAKRGQDVALRCDPISGHVSLFWYQQALGQGPEFLTYFQNEAQLDKSGLPSDRFFAERPEGSVSTLKIQRTQQEDSAVYLCASTVLAFQNTGELFFGEGSRLTVL.

The gene calls are TRBV28 and TRBJ1-2; D is perhaps TRBD1 (5 bases). The CDR3 has 14 residues. V lost 6 bases to trimming and J lost 7 bases, with 18 bases between them. Germline-derived CDR1 and CDR2 are MDHEN and SYDVKM. Here the CDR3 reads CASRVQGRDGGYTF. As DNA, the CDR3 is TGTGCCAGCAGGGTACAAGGGAGGGACGGTGGCTACACCTTC.

The CDR3 DNA sequence: TGCGCCAGCAGTGAAGCGGGAGCACTGAATGAGCAGTTCTTC. It yields the protein CASSEAGALNEQFF. This sequence joins TRBV10-2 and TRBJ2-1; TRBD2 matches 8 bases. With 3 bases clipped from V and 7 bases from J, the junction kept 5 bases outside the gene matches. CDR1 and CDR2 (germline): WSHSY, SAAADI. The CDR3 consists of 14 residues.

J is TRBJ2-5 and V is TRBV7-3; D might be TRBD1 (5 bases). V was clipped by 3 bases and J by 4 bases, with 9 bases between them. Germline V gene sequence: CDR1 SGHTA, CDR2 FQGTGA. CDR3 size: 13 residues. This chain's CDR3 is CASSFSGRETQYF. In DNA form, the CDR3 reads TGTGCCAGCAGCTTTTCAGGGCGAGAGACCCAGTACTTC.

The rearrangement uses TRBV7-2 and TRBJ1-2; tentatively, D is TRBD1 (5 bases). This CDR3 spans 15 amino acids. V was cut by 3 bases and J by 4 bases, with 15 bases left in between. The germline gives CDR1 SGHTA, CDR2 FQGNSA. The CDR3 is CASSLGGGGGYGYTF. CDR3 sequence (DNA): TGTGCCAGCAGCTTGGGGGGAGGCGGCGGCTATGGCTACACCTTC.